This T cell receptor (beta chain) was found in a study of blood T cell repertoires in COVID-19. Whole-study context: Samples taken during acute and convalescent COVID-19 were collected in the United States, Italy and Spain.

The CDR3 runs 14 residues. V dropped 5 bases and J dropped 4 bases, with 14 bases sitting between them. The V gene's germline CDR1 is LNHDA and CDR2 SQIVND (reference sequence). Authors' processing steps: From reference gene primer amplification, estimates of nucleated cell counts were derived. TCRdb's table, derived via immunoSEQ multiplex PCR, lists solely in-frame clones and lacks some. V and J calls and clone size are given by that table; D and trimming were obtained from the DNA. The sample lists 110,000 or so clones; roughly 80% were seen once. This rearrangement joins TRBV19 to TRBJ1-2; D is uncertain. This receptor was obtained from a man aged 50 to 59 with acute or convalescent COVID-19. Sequenced material: peripheral blood. CDR3 nucleotides: TGTGCCAGTAGTCCAAGTATCGACATCTATGGCTACACCTTC. Encoded protein: CASSPSIDIYGYTF.